These 20 T cell receptor beta chains were all obtained from the same sample, sequenced in a study of cytomegalovirus exposure and HLA in healthy donors. The PCR was carried out with 60 Vbeta primers and 13 Jbeta primers. Sequenced by immunoSEQ multiplex PCR; TCRdb stores in-frame clones only, minus some. Its listing shows just over 200,000 clones. The sequenced sample consisted of PBMCs. The source is a girl aged 2 to 9 in good health and CMV-seropositive.

The chain employs TRBV4-2 and TRBJ2-1; 13 nucleotides match TRBD2. Trimming cost V 4 bases and J 1 base; bases outside gene matches: 13. This CDR3 is built from 20 residues. The germline CDR1 and CDR2 sequences are LGHNA and YNFKEQ. The CDR3 sequence: CASSRGPGTSGKSSYNEQFF. Here the CDR3 DNA reads TGTGCCAGCAGCCGGGGCCCCGGGACTAGCGGGAAGTCGTCCTACAATGAGCAGTTCTTC.

The V and J genes are TRBV18 and TRBJ1-1; D remains unclear. The CDR3 has 15 residues. Germline assignment: CDR1 KGHSH and CDR2 LQKENI. Trimming removed 1 base from V and 2 bases from J, with 11 bases in between. This CDR3 reads CASSPQTGKNTEAFF. CDR3 sequence (DNA): TGTGCCAGCTCACCACAAACGGGAAAAAACACTGAAGCTTTCTTT.

The gene calls are TRBV29-1 and TRBJ2-1, with 7 nucleotides matching TRBD2. The germline CDR1 and CDR2 sequences are SQVTM and ANQGSEA. With V trimmed by 7 bases and J by 5 bases, 11 bases remained unmatched. CDR3 length equals 14 residues. CDR3 loop: CSGGRVGGDNEQFF. DNA of the CDR3: TGCAGCGGGGGGAGGGTAGGAGGTGACAATGAGCAGTTCTTC.

The chain is built from TRBV7-2 and TRBJ1-1; D gene unclear. Trimming left V 6 bases short and J 3 bases short, with 11 bases between. This CDR3 contains 13 residues. The germline V gene has CDR1 SGHTA and CDR2 FQGNSA. CDR3 bases: TGTGCCAGCAGGCGGATATTGGACACTGAAGCTTTCTTT. This sequence encodes CASRRILDTEAFF.

This rearrangement joins TRBV2 to TRBJ2-4; D is perhaps TRBD2 (5 bases). Looked up from germline, CDR1 is SNHLY and CDR2 is FYNNEI. This CDR3 is 16 amino acids long. Trimming shortened V by 0 bases and J by 6 bases, and 15 bases separated the two germline ends. The CDR3 DNA follows: TGTGCCAGCAGTGAAGCGCAAGCTGGCCGGGGAAACATTCAGTACTTC. It specifies CASSEAQAGRGNIQYF.

V is TRBV10-1 and J is TRBJ2-2; the match to TRBD2 covers 14 bases. The CDR3 has 18 residues. Germline values: CDR1 WNHNN, CDR2 SYGVQD (reference sequence). The V segment lost 4 bases and the J segment 4 bases; nucleotides outside the gene matches: 8. The chain's CDR3 is CASSAGTSGSPPTGELFF. CDR3 sequence (DNA): TGCGCCAGCAGTGCTGGGACTAGCGGGAGTCCTCCCACCGGGGAGCTGTTTTTT.

The V and J genes are TRBV27 and TRBJ1-4, with 7 bases fitting TRBD1. V lost 6 bases to trimming and J lost 4 bases; unmatched junction nucleotides: 5. CDR1 and CDR2 from the germline V gene are MNHEY and SMNVEV (reference sequence). The CDR3 is made up of 14 amino acids. CDR3 DNA: TGTGCCAGCAGGGGGGGACAGTTTAATGAAAAACTGTTTTTT. It is translated as CASRGGQFNEKLFF.

For the CDR3, the DNA is TGCGCCAGCAGCCACTCAAGACAGGGGGGAATGCTAGAGACCCAGTACTTC. Its translation: CASSHSRQGGMLETQYF. The chain has TRBV4-1 and TRBJ2-5; 9 bases are shared with TRBD1. The CDR3 loop spans 17 amino acids. Trimming took 3 bases from V and 4 from J; bases not matched to a gene: 12. Germline CDR1 and CDR2: MGHRA and YSYEKL.

This chain connects TRBV5-1 to TRBJ2-7, with 12 bases lining up with TRBD1. Germline CDR1 is SGHRS and CDR2 is YFSETQ. V shed 4 bases and J 1 base; nucleotides not matched to a gene: 6. This CDR3 is 16 amino acids long. The CDR3 loop is CASSPGQGAVSYEQYF. Written as DNA, the CDR3 is TGCGCCAGCAGCCCGGGACAGGGGGCCGTATCCTACGAGCAGTACTTC.

The genes are TRBV7-9 and TRBJ1-2; maybe TRBD1 (5 bases). The CDR3 is 12 residues long. Germline CDR1 and CDR2: SEHNR and FQNEAQ (reference sequence). Trimming shortened V by 4 bases and J by 4 bases, and 7 bases separated the two germline ends. The CDR3 DNA is TGTGCCAGCAGCTCAGACAGCTATGGCTACACCTTC. Protein: CASSSDSYGYTF.

This chain links TRBV5-1 with TRBJ1-5, with D perhaps TRBD1 (6 bases). V lost 9 bases, J lost 9 bases, and 28 bases lay in between. CDR1 SGHRS and CDR2 YFSETQ come from the germline V gene. The length of the CDR3 is 16 residues. CDR3 in amino acids: CATTGGEGSSIRPQHF. Written as DNA, the CDR3 is TGCGCCACTACGGGGGGCGAAGGGTCAAGCATCAGGCCCCAGCATTTT.

The chain uses TRBV27 and TRBJ1-2; D is perhaps TRBD1 (6 bases). From germline, CDR1 is MNHEY and CDR2 SMNVEV (reference sequence). CDR3 length equals 13 residues. V lost 2 bases and J lost 8, with 12 bases in between. CDR3 amino acids: CASSLLGGRGYTF. In DNA form, the CDR3 reads TGTGCCAGCAGTTTACTAGGGGGTCGCGGCTACACCTTC.

This chain uses TRBV15 with TRBJ2-1; D uncertain. The CDR3 length is 14 residues. CDR1 LNHNV and CDR2 YYDKDF come from the germline V gene (reference sequence). The ends were cut back, 5 bases at V and 10 bases at J, with 18 bases in the middle. Here the CDR3 reads CATSPENPVGEQFF. CDR3 DNA: TGTGCCACCAGCCCCGAAAACCCAGTCGGGGAGCAGTTCTTC.

Notes on this clone: One junction end disagrees with the germline gene, perhaps due to a read error. In the same sample, other DNA sequences code for this CDR3. The rearrangement uses TRBV5-1 and TRBJ2-3; D is perhaps TRBD2 (7 bases). The CDR3 loop spans 15 amino acids. The germline CDR1 and CDR2 sequences are SGHRS and YFSETQ. The CDR3 sequence: CASSLESGGTDTQYF. CDR3 nucleotides: TGCGCCAGCAGCTTGGAGTCGGGGGGCACAGATACGCAGTACTTT.

The chain links TRBV28 to TRBJ2-7, with TRBD2 as a possible D gene (5 bases). The CDR3 contains 15 residues. CDR1 and CDR2 (germline): MDHEN, SYDVKM. The V end was cut by 7 bases, the J end by 2 bases, with 18 bases between. CDR3 bases: TGTGCCAGCACCTACAATACTCTAGCTACCTACGAGCAGTACTTC. Encoded protein: CASTYNTLATYEQYF.

The V call is TRBV6-1, the J call TRBJ2-5; the match to TRBD2 covers 9 bases. J gave up 6 bases and V 4 bases, and 15 bases lay outside the gene matches. This CDR3 spans 17 amino acids. The germline V gene has CDR1 MNHNS and CDR2 SASEGT. Here the CDR3 DNA reads TGTGCCAGCAGTGTTCCGGGGTCGCGGGAGGGCCGGAAGACCCAGTACTTC. It translates to CASSVPGSREGRKTQYF.

The rearrangement joins TRBV5-8 to TRBJ2-7; D is possibly TRBD1 (5 bases). V was clipped by 3 bases and J by 3 bases, with 16 bases between them. This CDR3 comprises 15 residues. Germline CDR1 is SGHTS and CDR2 is YDEGEE. The CDR3 loop is CASSSGPYNLYEQYF. In nucleotides, the CDR3 is TGTGCCAGCAGCTCAGGGCCCTATAACCTCTACGAGCAGTACTTC. Full variable domain (remainder filled in from reference TRBV5-8 and TRBJ2-7): EAGVTQSPTHLIKTRGQQATLRCSPISGHTSVYWYQQALGLGLQFLLWYDEGEERNRGNFPPRFSGRQFPNYSSELNVNALELEDSALYLCASSSGPYNLYEQYFGPGTRLTVT.

The CDR3 DNA is TGTGCCAGTCGAGTGGCGGGAGTAGAGACCCAGTACTTC. It specifies CASRVAGVETQYF. This sequence joins TRBV19 and TRBJ2-5, with TRBD2 matching 7 bases. Trimming at V came to 8 bases and at J to 4 bases, leaving 7 bases not matched to a gene. The germline CDR1 and CDR2 sequences are LNHDA and SQIVND (reference sequence). This CDR3 spans 13 amino acids.

This chain joins TRBV28 and TRBJ1-1; no firm D call. CDR1 is MDHEN and CDR2 is SYDVKM in the germline V gene. The ends were cut back, 8 bases at V and 1 base at J, with 8 bases in the middle. This CDR3 has 12 residues. The CDR3 bases are TGTGCCAGCCGCTCTAAGAACACTGAAGCTTTCTTT. Translating gives CASRSKNTEAFF.

This chain connects TRBV28 to TRBJ2-2, with 8 bases lining up with TRBD2. The CDR3 loop spans 15 amino acids. V dropped 5 bases and J dropped 6; count of bases not matched to a gene: 8. Germline assignment: CDR1 MDHEN and CDR2 SYDVKM. The CDR3 DNA is TGTGCCAGCAGTCGGACTAGCCGGGGCTCCGGGGAGCTGTTTTTT. Protein product: CASSRTSRGSGELFF. The entire variable domain, with the rest obtained from reference TRBV28 and TRBJ2-2, is as follows: DVKVTQSSRYLVKRTGEKVFLECVQDMDHENMFWYRQDPGLGLRLIYFSYDVKMKEKGDIPEGYSVSREKKERFSLILESASTNQTSMYLCASSRTSRGSGELFFGEGSRLTVL.